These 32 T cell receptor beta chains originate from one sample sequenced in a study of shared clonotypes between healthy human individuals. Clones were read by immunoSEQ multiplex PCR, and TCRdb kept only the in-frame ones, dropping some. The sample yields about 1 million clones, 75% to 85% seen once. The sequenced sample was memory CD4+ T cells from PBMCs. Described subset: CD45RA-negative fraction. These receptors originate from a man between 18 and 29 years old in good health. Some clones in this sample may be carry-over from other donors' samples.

The CDR3 sequence: CASSYTGLSTDTQYF. The CDR3 DNA reads TGTGCCAGCAGTTACACGGGGTTAAGCACAGATACGCAGTATTTT. V usage is TRBV6-5 and J usage is TRBJ2-3; D perhaps matches TRBD2 (5 bases). Trimming removed 2 bases from V and 0 bases from J, with 9 bases in between. This CDR3 is built from 15 residues. Per the germline V gene, CDR1 is MNHEY and CDR2 is SVGAGI.

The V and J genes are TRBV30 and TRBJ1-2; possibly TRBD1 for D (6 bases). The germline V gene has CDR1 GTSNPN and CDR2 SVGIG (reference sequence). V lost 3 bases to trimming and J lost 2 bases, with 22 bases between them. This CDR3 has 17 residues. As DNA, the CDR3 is TGTGCCTGGAGAGCCCAGCTGGGGGCTTATGGGAACTATGGCTACACCTTC. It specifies CAWRAQLGAYGNYGYTF.

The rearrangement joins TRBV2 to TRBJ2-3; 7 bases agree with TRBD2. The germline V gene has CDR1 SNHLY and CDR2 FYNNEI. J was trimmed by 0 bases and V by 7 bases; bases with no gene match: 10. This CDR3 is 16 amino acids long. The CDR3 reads CASIRASGGSTDTQYF. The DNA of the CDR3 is TGTGCCAGCATTCGCGCTAGCGGAGGAAGCACAGATACGCAGTATTTT.

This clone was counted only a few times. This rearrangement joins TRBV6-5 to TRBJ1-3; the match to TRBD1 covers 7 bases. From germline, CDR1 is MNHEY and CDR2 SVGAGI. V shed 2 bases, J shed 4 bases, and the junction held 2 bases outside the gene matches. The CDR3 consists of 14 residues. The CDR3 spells CASSYQQGGNTIYF. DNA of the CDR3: TGTGCCAGCAGTTACCAACAGGGGGGAAACACCATATATTTT.

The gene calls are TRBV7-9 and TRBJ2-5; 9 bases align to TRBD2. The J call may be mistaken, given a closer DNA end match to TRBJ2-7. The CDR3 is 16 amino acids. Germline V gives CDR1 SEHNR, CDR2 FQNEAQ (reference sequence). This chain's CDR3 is CASSFGGGRATYEQYF. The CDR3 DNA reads TGTGCCAGCAGCTTTGGTGGCGGGAGGGCCACGTACGAGCAGTACTTC.

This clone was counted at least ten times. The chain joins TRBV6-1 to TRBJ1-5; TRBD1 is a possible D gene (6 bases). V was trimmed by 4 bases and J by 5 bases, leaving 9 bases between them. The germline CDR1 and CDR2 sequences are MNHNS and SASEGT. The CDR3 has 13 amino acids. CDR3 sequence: CASSGGHDQPQHF. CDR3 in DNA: TGTGCCAGCAGTGGGGGACACGATCAGCCCCAGCATTTT.

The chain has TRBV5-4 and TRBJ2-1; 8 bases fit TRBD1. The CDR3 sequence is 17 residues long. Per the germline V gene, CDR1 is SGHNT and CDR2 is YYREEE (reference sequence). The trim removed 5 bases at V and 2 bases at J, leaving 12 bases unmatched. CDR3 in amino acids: CASRQHGGQVTYNEQFF. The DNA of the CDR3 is TGTGCCAGCAGGCAGCACGGGGGACAGGTAACCTACAATGAGCAGTTCTTC. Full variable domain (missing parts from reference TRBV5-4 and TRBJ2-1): ETGVTQSPTHLIKTRGQQVTLRCSSQSGHNTVSWYQQALGQGPQFIFQYYREEENGRGNFPPRFSGLQFPNYSSELNVNALELDDSALYLCASRQHGGQVTYNEQFFGPGTRLTVL.

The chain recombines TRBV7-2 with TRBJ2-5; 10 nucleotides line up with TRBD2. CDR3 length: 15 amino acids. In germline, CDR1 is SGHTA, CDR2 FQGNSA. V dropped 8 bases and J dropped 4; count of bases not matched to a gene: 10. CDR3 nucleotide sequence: TGTGCCAGCGATTCTAGCGGGAGATTCCGAGAGACCCAGTACTTC. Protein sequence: CASDSSGRFRETQYF.

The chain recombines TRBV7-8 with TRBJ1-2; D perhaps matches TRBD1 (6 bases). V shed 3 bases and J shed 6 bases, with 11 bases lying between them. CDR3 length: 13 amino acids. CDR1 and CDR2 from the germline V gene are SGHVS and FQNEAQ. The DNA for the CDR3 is TGTGCCAGCAGCTTTTCAGGGGCCAATGGCTACACCTTC. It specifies CASSFSGANGYTF.

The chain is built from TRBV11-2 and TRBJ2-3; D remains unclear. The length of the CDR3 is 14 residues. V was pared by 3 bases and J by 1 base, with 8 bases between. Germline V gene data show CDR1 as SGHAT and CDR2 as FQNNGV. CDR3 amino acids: CASSFFRGTDTQYF. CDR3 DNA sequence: TGTGCCAGCAGCTTTTTTAGGGGCACAGATACGCAGTATTTT.

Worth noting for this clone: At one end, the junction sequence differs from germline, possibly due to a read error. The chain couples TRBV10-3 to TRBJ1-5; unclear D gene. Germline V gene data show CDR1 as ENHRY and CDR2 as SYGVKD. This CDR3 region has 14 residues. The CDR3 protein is CASSEPTRSQPQHF. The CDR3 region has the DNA TGTGCCAGCAGTGAACCGACAAGATCTCAGCCCCAGCATTTT.

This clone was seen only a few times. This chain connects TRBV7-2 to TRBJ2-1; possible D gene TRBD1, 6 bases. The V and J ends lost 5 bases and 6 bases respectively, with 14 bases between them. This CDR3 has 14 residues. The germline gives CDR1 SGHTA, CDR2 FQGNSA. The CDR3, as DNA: TGTGCCAGCAGCGTCCGGACAGTAACCAATGAGCAGTTCTTC. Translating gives CASSVRTVTNEQFF. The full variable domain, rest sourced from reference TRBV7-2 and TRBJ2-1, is GAGVSQSPSNKVTEKGKDVELRCDPISGHTALYWYRQSLGQGLEFLIYFQGNSAPDKSGLPSDRFSAERTGGSVSTLTIQRTQQEDSAVYLCASSVRTVTNEQFFGPGTRLTVL.

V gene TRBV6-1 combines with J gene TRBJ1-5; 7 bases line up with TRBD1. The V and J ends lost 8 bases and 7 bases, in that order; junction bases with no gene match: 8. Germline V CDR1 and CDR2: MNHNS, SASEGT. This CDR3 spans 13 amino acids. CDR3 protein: CASGSRDSQPQHF. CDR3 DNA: TGTGCCAGCGGGTCCCGGGACAGCCAGCCCCAGCATTTT.

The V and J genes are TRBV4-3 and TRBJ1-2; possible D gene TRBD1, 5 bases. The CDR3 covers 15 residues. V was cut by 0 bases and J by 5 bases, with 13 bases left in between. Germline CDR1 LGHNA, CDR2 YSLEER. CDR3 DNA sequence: TGCGCCAGCAGCCAAGATGGGGCAGGAGTTTATGGCTACACCTTC. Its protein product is CASSQDGAGVYGYTF.

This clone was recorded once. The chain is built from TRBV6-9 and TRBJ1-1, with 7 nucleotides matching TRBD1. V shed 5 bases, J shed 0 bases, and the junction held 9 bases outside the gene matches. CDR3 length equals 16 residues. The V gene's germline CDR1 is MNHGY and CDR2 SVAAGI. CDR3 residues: CASSTEGARVNTEAFF. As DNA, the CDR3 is TGTGCCAGCAGTACAGAGGGGGCCCGGGTGAACACTGAAGCTTTCTTT.

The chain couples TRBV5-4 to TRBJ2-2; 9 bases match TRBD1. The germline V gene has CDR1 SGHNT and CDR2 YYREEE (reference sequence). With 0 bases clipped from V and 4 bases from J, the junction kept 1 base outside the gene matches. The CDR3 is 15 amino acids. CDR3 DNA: TGTGCCAGCAGCTTGGACAGGGGGCCCACCGGGGAGCTGTTTTTT. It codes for CASSLDRGPTGELFF.

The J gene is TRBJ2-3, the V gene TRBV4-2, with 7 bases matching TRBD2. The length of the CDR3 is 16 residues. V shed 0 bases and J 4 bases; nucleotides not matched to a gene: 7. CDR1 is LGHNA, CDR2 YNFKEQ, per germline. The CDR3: CASSQDMAGESDTQYF. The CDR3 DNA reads TGTGCCAGCAGCCAAGATATGGCGGGAGAGTCAGATACGCAGTATTTT.

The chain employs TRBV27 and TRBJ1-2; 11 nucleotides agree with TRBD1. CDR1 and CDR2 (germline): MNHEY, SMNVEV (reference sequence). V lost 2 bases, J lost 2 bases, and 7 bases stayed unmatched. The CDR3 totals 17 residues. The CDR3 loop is CASSLNRDRGRNYGYTF. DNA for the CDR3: TGTGCCAGCAGTTTAAACCGGGACAGGGGGAGAAACTATGGCTACACCTTC.

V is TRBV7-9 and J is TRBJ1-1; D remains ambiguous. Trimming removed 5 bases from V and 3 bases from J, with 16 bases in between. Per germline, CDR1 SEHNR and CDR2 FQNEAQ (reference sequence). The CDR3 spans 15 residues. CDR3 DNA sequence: TGTGCCAGCAGCCTAGGTTCAGGCACCTACACTGAAGCTTTCTTT. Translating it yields CASSLGSGTYTEAFF.

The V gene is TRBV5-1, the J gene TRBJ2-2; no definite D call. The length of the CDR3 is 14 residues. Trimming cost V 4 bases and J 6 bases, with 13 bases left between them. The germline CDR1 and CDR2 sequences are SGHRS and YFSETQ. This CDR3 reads CASSPQGPPGELFF. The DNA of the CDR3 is TGCGCCAGCAGCCCGCAAGGACCACCCGGGGAGCTGTTTTTT.

The CDR3 loop is CASRGGETQYF. The DNA of the CDR3 is TGTGCCAGCAGGGGCGGAGAGACCCAGTACTTC. This chain uses TRBV6-6 with TRBJ2-5; D uncertain. Germline loops: CDR1 MNHNY, CDR2 SVGAGI (reference sequence). Trimming shortened V by 6 bases and J by 4 bases, and 6 bases separated the two germline ends. This CDR3 spans 11 amino acids.

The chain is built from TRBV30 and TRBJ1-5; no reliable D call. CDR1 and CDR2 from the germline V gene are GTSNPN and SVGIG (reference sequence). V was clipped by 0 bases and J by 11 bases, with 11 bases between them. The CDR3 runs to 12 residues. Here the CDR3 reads CAWSVGQASQHF. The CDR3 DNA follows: TGTGCCTGGAGTGTAGGGCAGGCGTCCCAGCATTTT.

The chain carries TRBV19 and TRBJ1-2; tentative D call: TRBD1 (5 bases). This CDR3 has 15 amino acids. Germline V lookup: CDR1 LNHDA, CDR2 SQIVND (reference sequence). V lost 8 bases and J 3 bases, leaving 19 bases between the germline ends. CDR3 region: CASLLRWGTDYGYTF. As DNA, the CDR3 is TGTGCCAGTCTCCTGCGGTGGGGGACGGACTATGGCTACACCTTC.

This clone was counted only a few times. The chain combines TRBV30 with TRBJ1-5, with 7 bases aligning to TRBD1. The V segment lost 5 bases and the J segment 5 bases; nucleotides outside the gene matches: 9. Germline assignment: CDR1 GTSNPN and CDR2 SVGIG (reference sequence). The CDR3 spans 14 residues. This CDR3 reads CAWPPRQGDQPQHF. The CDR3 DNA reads TGTGCCTGGCCCCCTCGGCAGGGGGATCAGCCCCAGCATTTT.

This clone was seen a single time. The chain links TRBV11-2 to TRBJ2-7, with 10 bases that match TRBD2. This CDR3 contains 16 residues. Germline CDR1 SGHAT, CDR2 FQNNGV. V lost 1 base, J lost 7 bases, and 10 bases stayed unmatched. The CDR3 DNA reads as TGTGCCAGCAGCTTAGTTCGGGCAGCGGGAGGGAAAGAGCAGTACTTC. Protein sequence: CASSLVRAAGGKEQYF.

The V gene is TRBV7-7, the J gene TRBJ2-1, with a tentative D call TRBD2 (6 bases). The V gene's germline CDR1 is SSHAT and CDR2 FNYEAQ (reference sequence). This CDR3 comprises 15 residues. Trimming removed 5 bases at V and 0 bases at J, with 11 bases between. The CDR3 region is CASSLSGDSYNEQFF. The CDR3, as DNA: TGTGCCAGCAGCCTTAGCGGAGACTCCTACAATGAGCAGTTCTTC.

The CDR3 here is CASSSSLSAVYEQYF. The CDR3 DNA follows: TGCGCCAGCAGCTCGTCTTTATCGGCGGTATACGAGCAGTACTTC. The V and J genes are TRBV5-1 and TRBJ2-7, with no clear D. Trimming cost V 3 bases and J 4 bases, with 17 bases left between them. This CDR3 spans 15 amino acids. CDR1 and CDR2 from the germline V gene are SGHRS and YFSETQ.

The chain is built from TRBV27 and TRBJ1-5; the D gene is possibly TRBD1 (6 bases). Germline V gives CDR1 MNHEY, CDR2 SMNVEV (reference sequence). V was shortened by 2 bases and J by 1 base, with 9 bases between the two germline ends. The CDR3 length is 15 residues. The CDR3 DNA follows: TGTGCCAGCAGTTTAAGGGGGGGAAGCAATCAGCCCCAGCATTTT. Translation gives CASSLRGGSNQPQHF.

The CDR3 DNA is TGTGCCAGCAGCTCAAGGGACAGCCAAGAGACCCAGTACTTC. This translates into CASSSRDSQETQYF. The chain links TRBV7-9 to TRBJ2-5; 7 bases map to TRBD1. The CDR3 covers 14 residues. With V trimmed by 4 bases and J by 1 base, 3 bases remained unmatched. The V gene's germline CDR1 is SEHNR and CDR2 FQNEAQ (reference sequence).

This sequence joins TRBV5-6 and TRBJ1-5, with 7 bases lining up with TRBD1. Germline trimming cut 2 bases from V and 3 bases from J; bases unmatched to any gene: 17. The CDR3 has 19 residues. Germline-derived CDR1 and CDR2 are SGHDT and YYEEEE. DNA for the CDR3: TGTGCCAGCAGCTTTCCCGGGACAGCCCAAAATCAAGACAATCAGCCCCAGCATTTT. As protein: CASSFPGTAQNQDNQPQHF. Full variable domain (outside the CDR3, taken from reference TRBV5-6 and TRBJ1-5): DAGVTQSPTHLIKTRGQQVTLRCSPKSGHDTVSWYQQALGQGPQFIFQYYEEEERQRGNFPDRFSGHQFPNYSSELNVNALLLGDSALYLCASSFPGTAQNQDNQPQHFGDGTRLSIL.

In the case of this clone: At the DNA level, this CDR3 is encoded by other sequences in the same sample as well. The CDR3 is CASSEGLNTEAFF. The CDR3 region has the DNA TGTGCCAGCAGTGAAGGCCTGAACACTGAAGCTTTCTTT. The J gene is TRBJ1-1, the V gene TRBV6-1; D unclear. The ends were cut back, 1 base at V and 0 bases at J, with 3 bases in the middle. Germline-derived CDR1 and CDR2 are MNHNS and SASEGT. The CDR3 sequence is 13 residues long.

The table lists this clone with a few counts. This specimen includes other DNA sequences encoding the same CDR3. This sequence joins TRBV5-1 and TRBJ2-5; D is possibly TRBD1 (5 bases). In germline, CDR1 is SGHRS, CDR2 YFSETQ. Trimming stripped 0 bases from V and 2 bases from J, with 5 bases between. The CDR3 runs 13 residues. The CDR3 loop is CASSLGQQETQYF. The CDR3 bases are TGCGCCAGCAGCTTGGGACAGCAAGAGACCCAGTACTTC.